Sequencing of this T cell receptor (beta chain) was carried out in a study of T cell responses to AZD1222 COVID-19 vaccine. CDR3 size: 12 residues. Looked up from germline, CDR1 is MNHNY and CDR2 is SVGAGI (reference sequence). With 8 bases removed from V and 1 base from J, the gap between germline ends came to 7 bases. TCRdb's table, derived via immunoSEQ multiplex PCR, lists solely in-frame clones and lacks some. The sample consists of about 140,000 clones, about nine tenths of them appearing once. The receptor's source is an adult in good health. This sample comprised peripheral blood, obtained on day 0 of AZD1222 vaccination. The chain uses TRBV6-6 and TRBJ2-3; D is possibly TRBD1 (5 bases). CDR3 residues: CASLQGTDTQYF. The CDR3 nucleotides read TGTGCCAGCTTACAGGGCACAGATACGCAGTATTTT.